These 24 T cell receptor beta chains were sequenced from one sample in a study of CD8 T cells in Susac syndrome. Reverse transcription of about 0.45 to 1 ug RNA was performed with random hexamers. TCRdb redid the calling of the immunoSEQ multiplex PCR reads with MiXCR, one entry per CDR3 protein. This table holds around 170,000 distinct CDR3 sequences, 85% to 95% found once. The specimen was CD4+ T cells from PBMCs. The receptors originated from a human donor with Susac syndrome.

CDR3 in DNA: TGCAGCGTTGCGGGTAGTCTGGCAGATACGCAGTATTTT. The encoded protein is CSVAGSLADTQYF. The chain couples TRBV29-1 to TRBJ2-3; D gene ambiguous. Germline assignment: CDR1 SQVTM and CDR2 ANQGSEA. CDR3 length: 13 residues. Trimming shortened V by 4 bases and J by 4 bases, and 12 bases separated the two germline ends.

CDR3 DNA: TGTGCCAGCAGCTTGGGCGGGGGGGCCGTCAATGAGCAGTTCTTC. Translated, it gives CASSLGGGAVNEQFF. This chain joins TRBV5-4 and TRBJ2-1, with 9 bases matching TRBD2. The CDR3 contains 15 residues. Germline V gene sequence: CDR1 SGHNT, CDR2 YYREEE (reference sequence). Trimming took 0 bases from V and 6 from J; bases not matched to a gene: 4.

Note on this clonotype: At one end the junction does not follow the germline gene, possibly because of a read error. CDR3 sequence: CASSQDTTRPERYF. The DNA for the CDR3 is TGCGCCAGCAGCCAAGATACGACGCGGCCGGAGCGGTACTTC. The chain uses TRBV4-1 and TRBJ2-7; D gene uncertain. CDR1 and CDR2 (germline): MGHRA, YSYEKL. The CDR3 contains 14 residues.

The gene calls are TRBV20-1 and TRBJ1-5; 9 nucleotides line up with TRBD1. Germline CDR1 is DFQATT and CDR2 is SNEGSKA (reference sequence). The CDR3 spans 14 residues. J lost 1 base, V lost 5 bases, and 3 bases had no gene match. The CDR3 DNA follows: TGCAGTGCTGGGACAGGGAACAGCAATCAGCCCCAGCATTTT. This codes for CSAGTGNSNQPQHF.

The rearrangement uses TRBV14 and TRBJ2-1; the D gene is possibly TRBD2 (5 bases). Trimming removed 1 base from V and 10 bases from J, with 23 bases in between. This CDR3 has 17 residues. Germline V gene sequence: CDR1 SGHDN, CDR2 FVKESK. In nucleotides, the CDR3 is TGTGCCAGCAGCCAAGTAGGTGATAGTAGGAGGAATAAAGAGCAGTTCTTC. Residues: CASSQVGDSRRNKEQFF.

The genes are TRBV5-1 and TRBJ2-5, with D maybe TRBD2 (6 bases). The V and J ends lost 0 bases and 1 base respectively, with 19 bases between them. Germline CDR1 and CDR2: SGHRS and YFSETQ. CDR3 length: 18 amino acids. Here the CDR3 reads CASSLVRTGGLLQETQYF. The CDR3, as DNA: TGCGCCAGCAGCTTGGTACGCACCGGGGGACTGCTCCAAGAGACCCAGTACTTC. The whole variable domain, filled in from reference TRBV5-1 and TRBJ2-5, reads KAGVTQTPRYLIKTRGQQVTLSCSPISGHRSVSWYQQTPGQGLQFLFEYFSETQRNKGNFPGRFSGRQFSNSRSEMNVSTLELGDSALYLCASSLVRTGGLLQETQYFGPGTRLLVL.

The chain has TRBV20-1 and TRBJ2-1; TRBD2 agrees at 10 bases. Unmatched junction bases numbered 12, after V lost 6 bases and J lost 10 bases. This CDR3 contains 14 residues. Germline CDR1 DFQATT, CDR2 SNEGSKA (reference sequence). The CDR3 is CSALAGAISGEQFF. CDR3 nucleotides: TGCAGTGCGCTAGCGGGGGCCATCTCTGGGGAGCAGTTCTTC.

The V and J genes are TRBV18 and TRBJ2-3; 11 bases map to TRBD2. This CDR3 has 14 amino acids. V lost 8 bases and J lost 5; bases outside the gene matches: 6. Germline V gene data show CDR1 as KGHSH and CDR2 as LQKENI. The CDR3 sequence: CASSSGGAKDTQYF. CDR3 bases: TGTGCCAGCAGTAGCGGGGGGGCCAAAGATACGCAGTATTTT.

This clonotype occurred a few times. The rearrangement joins TRBV10-3 to TRBJ2-7, with 12 bases lining up with TRBD1. Germline V lookup: CDR1 ENHRY, CDR2 SYGVKD. The CDR3 runs to 14 residues. J gave up 5 bases and V 9 bases, and 8 bases lay outside the gene matches. CDR3 protein: CAMGTGTGGHEQYF. The CDR3 DNA reads as TGTGCCATGGGTACCGGGACAGGGGGCCACGAGCAGTACTTC.

The CDR3 nucleotides read TGTGCCAGCAGTGAGGCCAAAAACATTCAGTACTTC. Translating it yields CASSEAKNIQYF. The chain has TRBV6-1 and TRBJ2-4; the D is unclear. V lost 3 bases and J lost 1, with 1 base in between. The germline V gene has CDR1 MNHNS and CDR2 SASEGT. The CDR3 spans 12 residues.

This chain links TRBV5-6 with TRBJ1-2, with a weak D call TRBD1 (6 bases). Germline lookup yields CDR1 SGHDT and CDR2 YYEEEE. The CDR3 has 14 amino acids. V was trimmed by 1 base and J by 3 bases, leaving 10 bases between them. The CDR3 here is CASSLYGGDYGYTF. The CDR3 coding sequence is TGTGCCAGCAGCTTGTACGGGGGCGACTATGGCTACACCTTC.

This chain joins TRBV30 and TRBJ1-2; no clear D gene. V was trimmed by 7 bases and J by 8 bases, leaving 20 bases between them. The CDR3 sequence is 13 residues long. CDR1 and CDR2 (germline): GTSNPN, SVGIG (reference sequence). The CDR3 bases are TGTGCCTCAAACCGGGAATATACGGAGGGCTACACCTTC. It codes for CASNREYTEGYTF.

This clonotype was recorded once. The genes are TRBV20-1 and TRBJ2-7; a weak D match, TRBD1 (5 bases). The length of the CDR3 is 11 residues. Between the trimmed V and J ends, which lost 6 bases and 0 bases, there was a span of 6 bases. The germline CDR1 and CDR2 sequences are DFQATT and SNEGSKA (reference sequence). CDR3 sequence: CSAGPSYEQYF. The CDR3 DNA sequence: TGCAGTGCGGGGCCCTCCTACGAGCAGTACTTC.

The chain employs TRBV20-1 and TRBJ2-5, with D maybe TRBD1 (6 bases). CDR1 is DFQATT, CDR2 SNEGSKA, per germline (reference sequence). Trimming took off 5 bases at V and 0 bases at J, with 13 bases between the two ends. The CDR3 has 14 amino acids. The CDR3 here is CSAVGPGDQETQYF. The CDR3 region has the DNA TGCAGTGCTGTGGGACCAGGGGACCAAGAGACCCAGTACTTC.

The chain couples TRBV12-3 or TRBV12-4 to TRBJ2-1; 7 bases are a match to TRBD1. Trimming removed 3 bases from V and 4 bases from J; junction bases left unmatched: 3. The CDR3 has 14 residues. The CDR3 nucleotides are TGTGCCAGCAGTTTGACAGGGACGTACAATGAGCAGTTCTTC. Protein: CASSLTGTYNEQFF.

The genes are TRBV12-3 or TRBV12-4 and TRBJ1-6; no definite D call. The CDR3 runs to 14 residues. The V gene lost 7 bases and the J gene lost 7 bases, with 14 bases spanning the gap. The CDR3 spells CASTLGLSNSPLHF. The CDR3 coding sequence is TGTGCCAGCACCCTCGGGCTGAGCAATTCACCCCTCCACTTT.

The V call is TRBV2, the J call TRBJ2-7, with no clear D. Trimming removed 4 bases at V and 3 bases at J, with 4 bases between. The V gene's germline CDR1 is SNHLY and CDR2 FYNNEI. CDR3 length: 11 amino acids. The CDR3 loop is CASSGLYEQYF. DNA for the CDR3: TGTGCCAGCAGTGGCCTCTACGAGCAGTACTTC.

The V call is TRBV24-1, the J call TRBJ1-3; D possibly corresponds to TRBD1 (5 bases). The CDR3 runs to 14 residues. The V gene lost 8 bases and the J gene lost 0 bases, with 10 bases spanning the gap. Germline V gene lookup returns CDR1 KGHDR and CDR2 SFDVKD. CDR3 region: CATKQETSGNTIYF. CDR3 bases: TGTGCCACCAAACAGGAAACCTCTGGAAACACCATATATTTT.

The CDR3 sequence is CAWSLTVDQPQHF. As DNA, the CDR3 is TGTGCCTGGAGTTTGACGGTAGATCAGCCCCAGCATTTT. The chain is built from TRBV30 and TRBJ1-5; D ambiguous. From germline, CDR1 is GTSNPN and CDR2 SVGIG (reference sequence). V lost 2 bases to trimming and J lost 5 bases, with 10 bases between them. CDR3 length: 13 amino acids.

This clonotype was observed a single time. J is TRBJ2-1 and V is TRBV3-1; unclear D gene. CDR3 size: 15 residues. V lost 5 bases to trimming and J lost 8 bases, with 19 bases between them. CDR1 and CDR2 (germline): LGHDT, YNNKEL (reference sequence). The chain's CDR3 is CASSSRTSILYEQFF. Written as DNA, the CDR3 is TGTGCCAGCAGCTCGAGAACCTCGATACTTTATGAGCAGTTCTTC.

The V gene is TRBV6-6, the J gene TRBJ1-3, with D maybe TRBD1 (6 bases). Germline assignment: CDR1 MNHNY and CDR2 SVGAGI (reference sequence). V lost 7 bases to trimming and J lost 4 bases, with 14 bases between them. This CDR3 is 14 amino acids long. In DNA form, the CDR3 reads TGTGCCAGCATCCCGACAGGATGGGGAAACACCATATATTTT. It is translated as CASIPTGWGNTIYF.

This clonotype was picked up one time. The rearrangement joins TRBV20-1 to TRBJ1-5; D gene ambiguous. The length of the CDR3 is 14 residues. Germline assignment: CDR1 DFQATT and CDR2 SNEGSKA (reference sequence). Trimming took off 2 bases at V and 4 bases at J, with 12 bases between the two ends. Here the CDR3 DNA reads TGCAGTGCTAGACCCGGCGGGGTGAATCAGCCCCAGCATTTT. Protein product: CSARPGGVNQPQHF.

This chain's CDR3 is CAWMGGYRGRRVNYEQYF. CDR3 DNA: TGTGCCTGGATGGGTGGGTACAGGGGGCGCAGAGTTAACTACGAGCAGTACTTC. The chain joins TRBV30 to TRBJ2-7; TRBD1 matches 9 bases. Per germline, CDR1 GTSNPN and CDR2 SVGIG (reference sequence). Germline trimming cut 4 bases from V and 3 bases from J; bases unmatched to any gene: 19. This CDR3 contains 18 residues. The full variable domain, with the rest looked up from reference TRBV30 and TRBJ2-7, is SQTIHQWPATLVQPVGSPLSLECTVEGTSNPNLYWYRQAAGRGLQLLFYSVGIGQISSEVPQNLSASRPQDRQFILSSKKLLLSDSGFYLCAWMGGYRGRRVNYEQYFGPGTRLTVT.

The V gene is TRBV18, the J gene TRBJ2-3; D is unresolved. Germline V CDR1 and CDR2: KGHSH, LQKENI. Between the trimmed V and J ends, which lost 3 bases and 5 bases, there was a span of 12 bases. This CDR3 spans 14 amino acids. CDR3: CASSPGTSRDTQYF. Written as DNA, the CDR3 is TGTGCCAGCTCACCGGGCACCTCCAGAGATACGCAGTATTTT.